This T cell receptor (beta chain) came from a study of T cell changes during pregnancy in multiple sclerosis. TCRdb's copy holds only in-frame clones and misses some; the assay was immunoSEQ multiplex PCR. The table has tens of thousands of clones, around 94% seen once. Trimming at V came to 5 bases and at J to 5 bases, leaving 12 bases not matched to a gene. There are 15 residues in the CDR3. Per the germline V gene, CDR1 is LNHDA and CDR2 is SQIVND (reference sequence). The sample was peripheral blood, taken in the third trimester of pregnancy. This receptor was identified in a female donor with multiple sclerosis, enrolled in a pregnancy study. V is TRBV19 and J is TRBJ2-7; TRBD2 matches at 7 bases. CDR3 bases: TGTGCCAGTAGTGCTGCTAGCGGAGGGGACCACGAGCAGTACTTC. Translated, it gives CASSAASGGDHEQYF.